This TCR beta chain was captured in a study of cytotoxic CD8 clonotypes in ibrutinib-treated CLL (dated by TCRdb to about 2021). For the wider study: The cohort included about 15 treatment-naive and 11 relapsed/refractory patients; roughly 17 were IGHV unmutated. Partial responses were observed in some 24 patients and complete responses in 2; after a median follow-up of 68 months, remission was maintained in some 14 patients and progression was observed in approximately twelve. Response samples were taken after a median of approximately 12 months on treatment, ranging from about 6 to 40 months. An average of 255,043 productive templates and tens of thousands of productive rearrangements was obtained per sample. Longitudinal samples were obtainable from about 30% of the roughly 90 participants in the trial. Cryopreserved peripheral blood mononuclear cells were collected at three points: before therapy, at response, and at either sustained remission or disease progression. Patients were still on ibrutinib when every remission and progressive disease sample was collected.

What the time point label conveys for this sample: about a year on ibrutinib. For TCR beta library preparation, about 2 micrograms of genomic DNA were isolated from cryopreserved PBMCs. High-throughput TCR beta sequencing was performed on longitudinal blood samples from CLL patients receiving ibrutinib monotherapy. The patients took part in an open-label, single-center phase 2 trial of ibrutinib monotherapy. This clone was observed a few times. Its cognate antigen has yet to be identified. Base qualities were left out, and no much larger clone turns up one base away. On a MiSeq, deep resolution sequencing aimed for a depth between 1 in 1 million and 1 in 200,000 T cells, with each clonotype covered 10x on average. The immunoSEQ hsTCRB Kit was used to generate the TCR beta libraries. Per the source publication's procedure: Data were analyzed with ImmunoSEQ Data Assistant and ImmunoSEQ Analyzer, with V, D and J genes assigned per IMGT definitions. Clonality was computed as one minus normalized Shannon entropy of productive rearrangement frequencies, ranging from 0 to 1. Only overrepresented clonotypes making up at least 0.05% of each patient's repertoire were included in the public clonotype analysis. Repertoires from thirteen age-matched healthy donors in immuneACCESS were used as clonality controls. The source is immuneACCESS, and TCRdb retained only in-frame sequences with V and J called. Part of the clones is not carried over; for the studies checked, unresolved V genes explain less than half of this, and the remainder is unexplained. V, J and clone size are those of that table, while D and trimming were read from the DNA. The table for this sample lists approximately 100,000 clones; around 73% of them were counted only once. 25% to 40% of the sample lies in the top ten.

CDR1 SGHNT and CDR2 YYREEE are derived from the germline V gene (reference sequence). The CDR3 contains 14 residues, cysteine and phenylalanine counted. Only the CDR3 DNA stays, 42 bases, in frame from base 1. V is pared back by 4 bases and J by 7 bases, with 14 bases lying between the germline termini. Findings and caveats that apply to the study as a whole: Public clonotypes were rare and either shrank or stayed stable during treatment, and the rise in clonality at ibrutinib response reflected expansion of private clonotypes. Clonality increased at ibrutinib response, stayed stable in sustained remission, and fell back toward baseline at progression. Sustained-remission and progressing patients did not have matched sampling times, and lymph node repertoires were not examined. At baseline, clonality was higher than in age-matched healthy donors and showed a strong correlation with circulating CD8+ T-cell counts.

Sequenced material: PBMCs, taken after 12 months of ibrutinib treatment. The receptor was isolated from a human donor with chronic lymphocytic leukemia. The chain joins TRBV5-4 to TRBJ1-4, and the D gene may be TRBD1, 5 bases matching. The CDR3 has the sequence CASSQDLGPEKLFF. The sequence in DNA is TGTGCCAGCAGCCAAGATTTGGGGCCTGAAAAACTGTTTTTT. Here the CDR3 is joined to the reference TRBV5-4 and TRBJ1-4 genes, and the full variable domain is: ETGVTQSPTHLIKTRGQQVTLRCSSQSGHNTVSWYQQALGQGPQFIFQYYREEENGRGNFPPRFSGLQFPNYSSELNVNALELDDSALYLCASSQDLGPEKLFFGSGTQLSVL.